The entry below describes one T cell receptor beta chain. V gave up 5 bases and J gave up 6 bases; unmatched junction bases: 9. The CDR3 has 14 amino acids. The germline CDR1 and CDR2 sequences are SEHNR and FQNEAQ (reference sequence). The record originates from a study of cytomegalovirus exposure and HLA in healthy donors. Study-wide context: HLA-typed donors were the source of around 77 million unique TCRs held in an early data release.

60 Vbeta and 13 Jbeta primers were used in PCR. Sequencing was performed with immunoSEQ multiplex PCR; in TCRdb, only in-frame clones are kept and a portion is missing. There are around 170,000 clones in the sample; roughly four fifths occur only once, and around 1.5% lies in the top ten. This TCR came from a man between 18 and 35 years old in good health and CMV-seronegative. Sequenced input: PBMCs. The V gene is TRBV7-9, the J gene TRBJ2-7, with TRBD2 identical over 8 bases. This chain's CDR3 is CASSPGRGAVEQYF. CDR3 nucleotide sequence: TGTGCCAGCAGCCCCGGGCGGGGGGCAGTCGAGCAGTACTTC.